This T cell receptor (beta chain) derives from a study of blood T cell repertoires in COVID-19. Study information: Italy, Spain and the United States were the sources of the convalescent and acute COVID-19 samples. From T cells, B-cell-depleted T cells, or PBMCs came the material, which was cDNA or gDNA.

Germline CDR1 and CDR2: MDHEN and SYDVKM. The CDR3 totals 13 residues. Unmatched junction bases numbered 3, after V lost 4 bases and J lost 7 bases. Comment on this clone: Other DNA sequences from this sample encode an identical CDR3 as well.

In the study's own analysis: Estimation of nucleated cell counts relied on the amplification of reference gene primers. TCRdb's copy holds only in-frame clones and misses some; the assay was immunoSEQ multiplex PCR. D and trimming were read from the DNA, whereas the V and J calls and clone size are those reported in that table. This table holds around 270,000 clones, roughly 91% found once. What was sequenced was peripheral blood. This TCR was recovered from a man aged 25 to 40 with acute or convalescent COVID-19. The genes are TRBV28 and TRBJ1-2, with 10 bases that match TRBD1. The CDR3 region is CASSSGQGGGYTF. The CDR3 bases are TGTGCCAGCAGTTCCGGACAGGGGGGTGGCTACACCTTC.